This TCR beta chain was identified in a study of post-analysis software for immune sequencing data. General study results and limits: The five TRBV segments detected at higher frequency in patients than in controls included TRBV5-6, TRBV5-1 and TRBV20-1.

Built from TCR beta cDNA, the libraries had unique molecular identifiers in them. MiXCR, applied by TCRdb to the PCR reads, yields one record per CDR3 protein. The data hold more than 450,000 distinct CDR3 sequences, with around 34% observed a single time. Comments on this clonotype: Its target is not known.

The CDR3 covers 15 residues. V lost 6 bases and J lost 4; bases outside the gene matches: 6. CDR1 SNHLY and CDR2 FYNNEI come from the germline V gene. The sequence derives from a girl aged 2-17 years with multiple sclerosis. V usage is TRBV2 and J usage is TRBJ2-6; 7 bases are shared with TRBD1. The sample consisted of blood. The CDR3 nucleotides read TGTGCCAGCAGCGAGACAGGGACCGGGGCCAACGTCCTGACTTTC. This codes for CASSETGTGANVLTF. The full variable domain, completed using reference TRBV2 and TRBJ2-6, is EPEVTQTPSHQVTQMGQEVILRCVPISNHLYFYWYRQILGQKVEFLVSFYNNEISEKSEIFDDQFSVERPDGSNFTLKIRSTKLEDSAMYFCASSETGTGANVLTFGAGSRLTVL.